The 21 T cell receptor beta chains presented below share a single source sample, sequenced in a study of T-cell reconstitution after alpha-beta-depleted transplantation in children. Construction of the TCRbeta library involved unique molecular identifiers. TCRdb called the PCR reads again in MiXCR, with one record for every CDR3 protein. The table includes 800,000 to 1,000,000 distinct CDR3 sequences, roughly 29% detected once. The source material was PBMCs, mostly from graft donor cells, sampled 360 days after TCRalphabeta/CD19-depleted stem cell transplant. The receptors originated from a boy younger than two who had a stem cell transplant for SCID, so the T cells may come from the graft donor.

The chain is built from TRBV7-3 and TRBJ2-7, with a weak D call TRBD1 (6 bases). This CDR3 spans 13 amino acids. The V end was cut by 2 bases, the J end by 6 bases, with 11 bases between. The V gene's germline CDR1 is SGHTA and CDR2 FQGTGA. The CDR3 reads CASSLSGVSEQYF. The DNA of the CDR3 is TGTGCCAGCAGCTTATCAGGGGTAAGCGAGCAGTACTTC.

The chain links TRBV20-1 to TRBJ2-7; 7 bases are shared with TRBD1. The ends lost 2 bases at V and 1 base at J; junction bases unmatched: 5. This CDR3 has 14 amino acids. CDR1 and CDR2 (germline): DFQATT, SNEGSKA (reference sequence). The CDR3 region has the DNA TGCAGTGCTAGACGACAGGGAAATTCCTACGAGCAGTACTTC. It yields the protein CSARRQGNSYEQYF.

This clonotype was counted a few times. The chain employs TRBV5-1 and TRBJ1-4, with D perhaps matching TRBD1 (6 bases). The V and J ends lost 0 bases and 0 bases respectively, with 12 bases between them. This CDR3 is built from 17 residues. Germline V gene data show CDR1 as SGHRS and CDR2 as YFSETQ. The DNA of the CDR3 is TGCGCCAGCAGCTTGGGCTTGGGGGCAGCAACTAATGAAAAACTGTTTTTT. Its translation is CASSLGLGAATNEKLFF.

This clonotype was seen ten or more times. The rearrangement uses TRBV12-3 or TRBV12-4 and TRBJ2-2; unclear D gene. V was pared by 6 bases and J by 5 bases, with 10 bases between. This CDR3 has 13 amino acids. CDR3 nucleotides: TGTGCCAGCAGGCCCGGTGGGACCGGGGAGCTGTTTTTT. Translating gives CASRPGGTGELFF.

This clonotype came up a few times. The V gene is TRBV5-1, the J gene TRBJ2-7; 11 bases map to TRBD2. CDR1 is SGHRS and CDR2 is YFSETQ in the germline V gene. The CDR3 runs to 15 residues. Trimming cost V 4 bases and J 6 bases; bases outside gene matches: 9. Here the CDR3 DNA reads TGCGCCAGCAGCCGACTGACTAGCGGGGAACGCGAGCAGTACTTC. Its translation: CASSRLTSGEREQYF.

The rearrangement links TRBV18 to TRBJ1-2; D is ambiguous. Trimming removed 0 bases at V and 3 bases at J, with 8 bases between. Germline V gene data show CDR1 as KGHSH and CDR2 as LQKENI. This CDR3 spans 14 amino acids. CDR3 amino acids: CASSPPPRYYGYTF. The DNA of the CDR3 is TGTGCCAGCTCACCACCGCCCAGATACTATGGCTACACCTTC.

J is TRBJ1-1 and V is TRBV5-1, with D uncertain. CDR3 length: 17 amino acids. With 0 bases removed from V and 1 base from J, the gap between germline ends came to 16 bases. In germline, CDR1 is SGHRS, CDR2 YFSETQ. This CDR3 is CASSLEGPPTKNTEAFF. In DNA form, the CDR3 reads TGCGCCAGCAGCTTGGAAGGTCCCCCGACGAAGAACACTGAAGCTTTCTTT.

This clonotype appeared a few times. The genes are TRBV5-1 and TRBJ2-1, with 9 bases that match TRBD1. Germline V gene sequence: CDR1 SGHRS, CDR2 YFSETQ. The CDR3 is 15 residues long. The trim removed 2 bases at V and 7 bases at J, leaving 7 bases unmatched. CDR3 DNA: TGCGCCAGCAGCTTCCAGGACAGGGGAGTGAATGAGCAGTTCTTC. As protein: CASSFQDRGVNEQFF. Full variable domain (rest looked up from reference TRBV5-1 and TRBJ2-1): KAGVTQTPRYLIKTRGQQVTLSCSPISGHRSVSWYQQTPGQGLQFLFEYFSETQRNKGNFPGRFSGRQFSNSRSEMNVSTLELGDSALYLCASSFQDRGVNEQFFGPGTRLTVL.

This clonotype occurred a few times. The chain uses TRBV29-1 and TRBJ2-1; D might be TRBD2 (5 bases). The CDR3 is 12 amino acids. CDR1 SQVTM and CDR2 ANQGSEA come from the germline V gene. The germline V and J ends were trimmed by 6 bases and 6 bases, with 12 bases remaining between them. The CDR3 is CSVPPAGNEQFF. In DNA, the CDR3 is TGCAGCGTCCCTCCGGCGGGCAATGAGCAGTTCTTC.

This clonotype was counted a few times. This chain uses TRBV4-3 with TRBJ2-7; tentative D call: TRBD1 (6 bases). Germline CDR1 LGHNA, CDR2 YSLEER. Trimming took 0 bases from V and 1 from J, leaving 10 bases between them. This CDR3 has 15 residues. The CDR3 sequence: CASSQDPGQSYEQYF. CDR3 nucleotides: TGCGCCAGCAGCCAAGATCCCGGACAGTCCTACGAGCAGTACTTC.

V usage is TRBV20-1 and J usage is TRBJ2-5, with D tentatively TRBD2 (6 bases). Trimming cost V 6 bases and J 4 bases, with 21 bases left between them. Germline V gene sequence: CDR1 DFQATT, CDR2 SNEGSKA (reference sequence). This CDR3 is built from 15 residues. The CDR3 sequence is CSAELGGSGRETQYF. In DNA form, the CDR3 reads TGCAGTGCCGAATTGGGGGGTTCGGGCCGAGAGACCCAGTACTTC.

This clonotype was seen only a few times. J is TRBJ2-1 and V is TRBV4-2; 7 bases are a match to TRBD2. With V trimmed by 1 base and J by 6 bases, 3 bases remained unmatched. Germline values: CDR1 LGHNA, CDR2 YNFKEQ. The CDR3 has 14 amino acids. The CDR3 DNA sequence: TGTGCCAGCAGCCAAGGCTCTAGCGGCAATGAGCAGTTCTTC. This gives the protein CASSQGSSGNEQFF.

This clonotype occurred once. The V call is TRBV5-5, the J call TRBJ1-5, with a possible D match to TRBD1 (5 bases). Germline V gene lookup returns CDR1 SGHKS and CDR2 YYEKEE (reference sequence). V lost 0 bases and J lost 7, with 14 bases in between. This CDR3 spans 15 amino acids. The CDR3, as DNA: TGTGCCAGCAGCTTGGTCCTCGGGGCCGGGCAGCCCCAGCATTTT. This codes for CASSLVLGAGQPQHF.

There are a few counts of this clonotype. The V gene is TRBV24-1, the J gene TRBJ2-7; TRBD2 matches 7 bases. The CDR3 totals 16 residues. Germline assignment: CDR1 KGHDR and CDR2 SFDVKD. The J segment lost 2 bases and the V segment lost 7 bases, leaving 13 bases of the junction unmatched. The CDR3 loop reads CATSVDVGEGTYEQYF. DNA of the CDR3: TGTGCCACCAGCGTCGATGTGGGGGAGGGTACCTACGAGCAGTACTTC.

The gene calls are TRBV11-2 and TRBJ2-1; D remains ambiguous. The germline CDR1 and CDR2 sequences are SGHAT and FQNNGV. This CDR3 comprises 14 residues. Deletions cut 0 bases from V and 8 bases from J, with 11 bases between. Written as DNA, the CDR3 is TGTGCCAGCAGCTTAGATCGGCCTAGAGATGAGCAGTTCTTC. Translated: CASSLDRPRDEQFF.

The chain employs TRBV20-1 and TRBJ2-7; D ambiguous. Trimming left V 4 bases short and J 2 bases short, with 12 bases between. Germline V CDR1 and CDR2: DFQATT, SNEGSKA (reference sequence). The CDR3 contains 13 residues. The CDR3 DNA is TGCAGTGCTAATAGCAGGCTCCCCTACGAGCAGTACTTC. The encoded protein is CSANSRLPYEQYF.

The chain carries TRBV4-1 and TRBJ1-1; 7 bases are shared with TRBD1. Germline V lookup: CDR1 MGHRA, CDR2 YSYEKL. The CDR3 runs to 19 residues. V lost 0 bases, J lost 0 bases, and 13 bases stayed unmatched. The CDR3 loop reads CASSQDFLSGGGVNTEAFF. Here the CDR3 DNA reads TGCGCCAGCAGCCAAGATTTTTTGTCAGGGGGAGGGGTGAACACTGAAGCTTTCTTT.

V gene TRBV18 combines with J gene TRBJ2-5; no definite D call. CDR3 length: 13 amino acids. The germline V gene encodes CDR1 KGHSH and CDR2 LQKENI. Trimming took 2 bases from V and 3 from J, leaving 7 bases between them. CDR3 sequence: CASSPSWEETQYF. CDR3 DNA: TGTGCCAGCTCACCAAGCTGGGAAGAGACCCAGTACTTC.

V and J are TRBV7-2 and TRBJ2-7; TRBD2 matches at 7 bases. CDR3 length: 15 residues. J lost 2 bases, V lost 4 bases, and 8 bases had no gene match. CDR1 and CDR2 from the germline V gene are SGHTA and FQGNSA. The CDR3 DNA reads TGTGCCAGCAGCTCCAGCGGGGCCCTGACCTACGAGCAGTACTTC. Its protein is CASSSSGALTYEQYF.

The V gene is TRBV5-1, the J gene TRBJ2-7, with D possibly being TRBD1 or TRBD2 (5 bases each). The germline V and J ends were trimmed by 5 bases and 6 bases, with 18 bases remaining between them. The CDR3 is 14 residues long. From germline, CDR1 is SGHRS and CDR2 YFSETQ. The CDR3 region has the DNA TGCGCCAGCAGTTTGTCTCTTGGGACGGGCGAGCAGTACTTC. This codes for CASSLSLGTGEQYF.

The J gene is TRBJ2-5, the V gene TRBV29-1; 11 bases agree with TRBD2. Losses at the gene ends were 7 bases for V and 5 bases for J; bases not matched to a gene: 9. The CDR3 sequence is 14 residues long. CDR1 and CDR2 (germline): SQVTM, ANQGSEA. This chain's CDR3 is CSDLLAGDGETQYF. For the CDR3, the DNA is TGCAGCGATTTACTAGCGGGGGACGGTGAGACCCAGTACTTC.